This T cell receptor (beta chain) was captured in a study of T cell repertoires in cytomegalovirus infection (dated by TCRdb to about 2019). With respect to the entire study: Peptide stimulations targeted recently identified HLA-C-restricted CMV epitopes, whose presentation resists viral immunomodulation, together with well-studied HLA-B-restricted epitopes. Because public TCR beta signatures pointed to carriage of CMV infection together with the matching HLA type, the HLA type of each donor mattered for the analysis.

The treatment or condition label on this specimen signifies: in vitro stimulation with specific CMV peptide epitopes to enrich CMV-specific T cells. The sequencer was an Illumina HiSeq 1500. In TCRdb, the public reads were trimmed at Q25 with fastp and aligned with MiXCR, with productive beta chains retained. One record per CDR3 amino acid sequence lists the most common genes and DNA. The sample yields about 740,000 distinct CDR3 sequences; roughly 33% were counted once. Roughly 20% of the sample goes to the ten largest clones. CDR1 and CDR2 were assigned from the germline V gene (reference sequence) as LGHDT and YNNKEL. The CDR3 runs 17 residues from the cysteine to the phenylalanine. The CDR3 DNA has 51 bases and is translated from base 1. V drops 5 bases and J drops 5 bases, leaving 21 bases in between. The study at large found these results: Carriers of CMV infection plus the relevant HLA type were discriminated by the cumulative frequency of public TCR beta family members in the study cohort and in an independent approximately 400-donor cohort. The ex vivo response was dominated by HLA-C-restricted CMV-specific TCR beta clonotypes, which also provided the single most frequent clonotype in two of eight donors.

This clonotype was seen only a few times. What antigen it recognizes has not been identified. Base qualities are not provided; no much larger clone lies one nucleotide away. The receptor chain draws on TRBV3-1 and TRBJ1-4, with the D gene call left open. The origin of this receptor is a human donor in good health (CMV status not recorded). Some clones in this sample may be carry-over from other donors' samples. The specimen comprised cultured PBMCs, sampled from culture after CMV antigen stimulation. The nucleotides are TGTGCCAGCAGCTTTCGAGGCCTGACCAAGAAGAATGAAAAACTGTTTTTT. The encoded protein is CASSFRGLTKKNEKLFF. With the portions outside the CDR3 filled from the reference TRBV3-1 and TRBJ1-4 genes, the complete variable region becomes DTAVSQTPKYLVTQMGNDKSIKCEQNLGHDTMYWYKQDSKKFLKIMFSYNNKELIINETVPNRFSPKSPDKAHLNLHINSLELGDSAVYFCASSFRGLTKKNEKLFFGSGTQLSVL.